A few counts support the clone carrying this TCR beta chain. The antigen remains unidentified. This sample is drawn from a study of CD8 T cells in ankylosing spondylitis. Study outcomes and limitations: The authors found the disease-linked clones to be CD8+ and relatively rare in peripheral blood. The study looked at matched synovial fluid samples from ankylosing spondylitis patients. Disease-linked clones were reported to be significantly enriched there. Within ankylosing spondylitis blood, a TCR beta motif made up of roughly eight highly homologous variants appeared to be characteristic.

One entry per CDR3 protein results from TCRdb running MiXCR on the 5' RACE reads. The repertoire consists of approximately 300,000 distinct CDR3 sequences, with around 7.6% occurring once and the leading ten covering roughly 15%. V was cut by 3 bases and J by 3 bases, with 17 bases left in between. CDR3 size: 16 residues. Germline V gene lookup returns CDR1 KGHSH and CDR2 LQKENI. The source material was blood, either unsorted or a sorted T cell fraction (not recorded which). The TCR originated in a male donor with ankylosing spondylitis. The chain couples TRBV18 to TRBJ1-1; D remains unclear. The CDR3 coding sequence is TGTGCCAGCTCACCTGTGATTTCCGAAGGTTACACTGAAGCTTTCTTT. Its translation is CASSPVISEGYTEAFF.